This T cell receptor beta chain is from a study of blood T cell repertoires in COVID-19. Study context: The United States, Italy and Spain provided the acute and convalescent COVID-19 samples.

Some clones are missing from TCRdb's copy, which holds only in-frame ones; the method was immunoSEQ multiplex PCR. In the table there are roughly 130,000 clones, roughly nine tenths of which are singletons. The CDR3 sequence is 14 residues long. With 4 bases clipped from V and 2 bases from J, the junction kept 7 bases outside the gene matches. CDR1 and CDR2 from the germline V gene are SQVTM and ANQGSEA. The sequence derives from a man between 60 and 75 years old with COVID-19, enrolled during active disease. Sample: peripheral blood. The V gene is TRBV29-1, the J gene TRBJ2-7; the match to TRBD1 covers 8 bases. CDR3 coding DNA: TGCAGCGTTGTAACTCGGGACAGGACCTACGAGCAGTACTTC. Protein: CSVVTRDRTYEQYF.